Described below is a single T cell receptor beta chain sequence and its context. The antigen is undetermined. Sequenced by immunoSEQ multiplex PCR; TCRdb stores in-frame clones only, minus some. The sample holds approximately 99,000 clones, 85% to 95% seen once. This entry comes from a study of graft-versus-host responses after intestinal transplantation. Across the whole study: Recipients had transplants, and these were multivisceral, liver-intestinal, or isolated intestinal. After anti-thymocyte globulin induction, recipients took tacrolimus and steroids for two to three years.

Findings of the study overall: Declining HvG levels early post-transplant were linked to peak circulating GvH clone levels. The study found high graft-versus-host to host-versus-graft clonal ratios in allografts of patients with graft-donor T cell macrochimerism.

This CDR3 region has 16 residues. V lost 4 bases, J lost 5 bases, and 9 bases stayed unmatched. Germline V lookup: CDR1 SEHNR, CDR2 FQNEAQ (reference sequence). The chain recombines TRBV7-9 with TRBJ2-1, with 9 bases aligning to TRBD2. The receptor comes from a human donor who was the organ donor for an intestinal transplant. The specimen comprised unstimulated CD8+ T cells sorted from spleen or lymph node cells, sampled before transplant. DNA of the CDR3: TGTGCCAGCAGCTCGATAGCGGGAGCCGGCCACAATGAGCAGTTCTTC. Its translation is CASSSIAGAGHNEQFF.